A selection of T cell receptor beta chains follows, all from one sample in a study of beta chain features in type 1 diabetes. Produced via immunoSEQ multiplex PCR; TCRdb's table is partial and in-frame only. The sample has 430,000 or so clones; approximately 10% are singletons. The specimen was naive CD4+ T cells from blood. Receptors were obtained from a woman aged 18-29 years in good health. CDR3s leave out the opening cysteine and the closing phenylalanine or tryptophan. The D gene is left open where the match is weak. Size values are once, few and many counts, or a class for expanded clones, and some rows have none.

>TRBJ1-1|-|-|TRBV20-1
SADLHTEAF
>TRBJ2-3|-|-|TRBV11-2
ASSLVSSGTDTQY
>TRBJ1-1|TRBD1|-|TRBV9
ASSAGTGRGNTEAF
>TRBJ1-1|TRBD1|-|TRBV7-2
ASSVDRETEAF
>TRBJ1-2|-|-|TRBV7-2
ASSVGLRGNYGYT
>TRBJ2-7|TRBD1|few|TRBV19
ASSIGQDYEQY
>TRBJ1-3|-|few|TRBV9
ASSAQGYRLSGNTIY
>TRBJ2-2|-|few|TRBV9
ASSERAGTGELF
>TRBJ1-1|-|few|TRBV7-2
ASSLQGSDTEAF
>TRBJ2-7|TRBD2|-|TRBV7-2
ASSLTSGSYEQY
>TRBJ1-1|-|few|TRBV18
ASSMTENTEAF
>TRBJ2-3|TRBD2|-|TRBV7-2
ASSPFAGGLTDTQY
>TRBJ2-1|TRBD2|few|TRBV5-4
ATRGESYTDEQF
>TRBJ2-1|TRBD2|-|TRBV5-1
ASSLTGTSGFDEQF
>TRBJ1-5|-|few|TRBV27
ASSQIPPTVYSNQPQH
>TRBJ1-6|-|few|TRBV7-9
ASSSGPGWDSPLH
>TRBJ2-5|TRBD1|-|TRBV7-9
ASSLRQGEETQY
>TRBJ1-2|-|many|TRBV18
ASSPLGTSGGYT
>TRBJ2-1|-|many|TRBV21-1
ARDCGRHNEQF
>TRBJ1-5|-|few|TRBV10-3
AIRGDFSQPQH
>TRBJ2-5|TRBD1|once|TRBV11-3
ASSLGLPGQSTETQY
>TRBJ2-7|TRBD2|-|TRBV29-1
SVAGLAVPGEEQY
>TRBJ2-7|-|many|TRBV30
AWSVPPGYEQY
>TRBJ2-1|-|few|TRBV27
ASKTGGRNEQF
>TRBJ2-7|TRBD1|-|TRBV10-3
AISPGQNSYEQY
>TRBJ1-1|TRBD1|few|TRBV4-1
ASSQVNRGAMNTEAF
>TRBJ1-5|TRBD1|-|TRBV4-2
ASSQVGSTGVGRDNQPQH